This TCR beta chain was retrieved from a study of blood T cell repertoires in COVID-19 (dated by TCRdb to 2020 to 2022). A note on the overall study: The collaborator samples originated in the United States, Italy and Spain and spanned the acute and convalescent phases of COVID-19. A freely available public database, intended as a resource for researchers studying the immune response to SARS-CoV-2, is where the repertoires were released. Samples were obtained from the ongoing ImmuneRACE study (first 160 participants) and from some 1,300 subjects provided by 6 global collaborators. The material from the prospective study consisted of cDNA or gDNA derived from T cells, B-cell-depleted T cells, or PBMCs. HLA class I and class II types, where available, came from metadata supplied by the sample provider rather than from assay-based typing. Subjects who had been exposed to COVID-19, were actively infected with it, or had recovered from it provided the deeply sampled blood TCRbeta repertoires that made up the dataset. A de-identified subject ID, COVID-19 status, age in years and sex were almost always included in the sample metadata. Overall study results and their limits: How much clinical and demographic metadata was included differed by source and by participant, and the metadata was provided uncurated.

The CDR3 starts with the cysteine, ends with the phenylalanine, and has 14 residues. Kept here is only the CDR3 DNA, which spans 42 bases and is read in frame from base 1. CDR1 and CDR2 are read off the germline V gene (reference sequence) as WNHNN and SYGVQD. V is cut by 1 base and J by 2 bases, and the space between the germline ends is 7 bases. Comments on this clone: Its antigen has not been determined. Qualities for individual bases were not recorded, and no much larger clone is one base off.

Whole blood was collected in K2EDTA tubes by collaborating institutions according to the institutions' own protocols. For TCRbeta analysis, collaborators shipped samples as frozen whole blood, isolated PBMCs, or DNA extracted from either of those sample types. The immunoSEQ Assay, a bias-controlled multiplex PCR, was used to amplify TCRbeta CDR3 regions from genomic DNA. The authors processed their data as follows. The number of nucleated cells in each sample was estimated by amplification of reference gene primers within the assay. Sequence reads were collapsed and filtered to measure the absolute abundance of every unique TCRbeta CDR3 rearrangement. For each sample, productive Simpson clonality was calculated as the square root of Simpson's diversity index over productive rearrangements. In its TCRdb copy, this immuneACCESS table keeps in-frame sequences only and misses some clones. Where compared with another copy, unresolved V genes explain less than half of these, and the others have no known cause. V and J calls and clone size are copied from that table; D and trimming were computed from the DNA. The sample profile shows fewer than 70,000 clones; over 80% of them were found once. In total, the top ten clones hold less than 2.5% of the sample.

The TCR originated in a human donor in a cohort sampled during active COVID-19. What was sequenced was peripheral blood. This chain is built from TRBV10-1 and TRBJ2-3, with no confident D gene call. DNA sequence: TGCGCCAGCAGTGAGTTCAGACTCACAGATACGCAGTATTTT. The resulting protein is CASSEFRLTDTQYF.